This TCR beta chain was identified in a study of technical replicates of blood from several donors. After removal of 5 bases from V and 5 bases from J, the junction contained 7 bases not matched to a gene. The CDR3 totals 16 residues. Germline V CDR1 and CDR2: SEHNR, FQNEAQ (reference sequence). The table came from immunoSEQ multiplex PCR; TCRdb's copy has only in-frame clones and leaves some out. The table includes tens of thousands of clones, 90% to 95% detected once. The V and J genes are TRBV7-9 and TRBJ2-5, with TRBD2 matching over 14 bases. The sample comprised PBMCs. This clonotype was sampled from a human donor in good health. Some clones in this sample may be carry-over from other donors' samples. The CDR3 loop reads CASSLGLAGAGETQYF. The CDR3 DNA reads as TGTGCCAGCAGCCTGGGACTAGCGGGAGCGGGGGAGACCCAGTACTTC.